This T cell receptor beta chain was sequenced during a study of Tregs in tolerant kidney transplant recipients. Produced via immunoSEQ multiplex PCR; TCRdb's table is partial and in-frame only. This table holds about 77,000 clones, nearly 98% found once. CDR1 and CDR2 (germline): SNHLY, FYNNEI. This CDR3 spans 16 amino acids. J gave up 6 bases and V 1 base, and 8 bases lay outside the gene matches. This clone came up once. This receptor was obtained from a human donor who received a combined kidney and bone marrow transplant. The chain has TRBV2 and TRBJ2-1, with 8 bases aligning to TRBD2. Sequences were derived from CD4+ T cells from blood, sampled before the transplant. The CDR3 DNA reads TGTGCCAGCAGTGAAGGGGTAGCGGGGCCCCTCAATGAGCAGTTCTTC. It translates to CASSEGVAGPLNEQFF.